These 4 T cell receptor beta chains came from one sample sequenced in a study of shared clonotypes between healthy human individuals. The naive CD8 subset, CD45RO-negative cells positively selected for CCR7, excluded terminally differentiated effector memory CD45RA+ cells. TCRdb's copy holds only in-frame clones and misses some; the assay was immunoSEQ multiplex PCR. The sample yields around 2,000,000 clones, approximately 95% seen once. Sequencing was done on a sample of naive CD8+ T cells sorted from blood. The source is a man aged 18 to 29 in good health.

The gene calls are TRBV4-1 and TRBJ1-6, with TRBD1 as a possible D gene (6 bases). CDR3 length: 17 amino acids. Looked up from germline, CDR1 is MGHRA and CDR2 is YSYEKL. V lost 1 base and J lost 6, with 16 bases in between. The CDR3 DNA is TGCGCCAGCAGCCAAGTCCCGCCACAGGGAGGTAATTCACCCCTCCACTTT. This codes for CASSQVPPQGGNSPLHF.

In this sample, this clone turned up once. The V and J genes are TRBV7-9 and TRBJ1-6; D unresolved. CDR1 SEHNR and CDR2 FQNEAQ come from the germline V gene (reference sequence). The CDR3 has 17 residues. V lost 3 bases, J lost 8 bases, and 20 bases lay in between. Written as DNA, the CDR3 is TGTGCCAGCAGCTTCAAGACGGACGGCTTTTATGATTCACCCCTCCACTTT. Translation gives CASSFKTDGFYDSPLHF.

CDR3: CASSAGWLVNTEAFF. CDR3 DNA sequence: TGTGCCAGCAGTGCCGGATGGTTGGTGAACACTGAAGCTTTCTTT. The rearrangement joins TRBV7-2 to TRBJ1-1, with D unresolved. CDR1 is SGHTA, CDR2 FQGNSA, per germline. V was trimmed by 6 bases and J by 0 bases, leaving 14 bases between them. The CDR3 is made up of 15 amino acids.

As to this clone: This specimen includes other DNA sequences encoding the same CDR3. The genes are TRBV5-5 and TRBJ2-7, with D possibly TRBD2 on 6 matching bases. V was pared by 0 bases and J by 3 bases, with 10 bases between. This CDR3 region has 14 residues. Per germline, CDR1 SGHKS and CDR2 YYEKEE (reference sequence). CDR3 coding DNA: TGTGCCAGCAGCTTGGCGGGAGAGGGCTACGAGCAGTACTTC. This encodes CASSLAGEGYEQYF.